This TCR beta chain was sequenced for a study of cytomegalovirus exposure and HLA in healthy donors (TCRdb year 2017). Background for the entire study: An earlier analysis of several hundred of the donors reported under 300 Gb of sequence data and 117 million unique TCR beta sequences obtained from approximately 180 million T cells. Around 330 gigabases of sequencing data and roughly 80 million unique TCR sequences made up an early release that covered several hundred HLA-typed donors. Among the 398 genotyped donors, approximately 81% belonged to the genetic ancestry cluster associated with self-reported Caucasian donors. The study aimed to test whether cataloging public T cell receptors could reveal signatures of past pathogen exposure. The study used immunosequencing to profile the T cell repertoires of some 600 subjects and linked those repertoires to cytomegalovirus serostatus. In addition to the first cohort of 500 to 850 subjects, a separate validation cohort of approximately 130 different subjects was used. To predict cytomegalovirus infection status, the study combined high-throughput TCR immunosequencing, statistical association of individual TCRs with disease status, and machine learning. A later analysis re-examined previously published TCR beta repertoires from just over 650 donors and added high-resolution HLA genotyping to investigate patterns of TCR occurrence. In the later analysis, no new phenotypic data were used to find candidate immune exposures; instead, reliance was placed on TCR beta sequences and their occurrence across donors. An earlier analysis of 500 to 650 of the donors applied high-throughput TCR beta sequencing to assess whether each TCR beta V gene segment acted as functional or pseudogenic. Alongside the repertoire data, information on donor age, sex, ethnicity and CMV serostatus was compiled. Genome-wide SNP genotypes for about 55% of the roughly 670 donors were used in a later genetic analysis, which treated that subset as a discovery cohort. Every repertoire in the discovery cohort had been generated on one and the same sequencing platform. Class I and class II HLA loci were covered by the typing at four-digit resolution. The number of typed donors differed by locus: about 620-640 for A, B, C, DRB1 and DQB1; about 520 for DQA1; 606 for DPA1; and 450 to 480 for DPB1. Five DR-DQ haplotypes were handled as single units for association and clustering because linkage in the cohort was strong. On average, 235,054 unique TCR beta nucleotide sequences were sequenced per donor among fewer than 500 genotyped donors of the cohort, with 15% to 20% of those sequences being non-productive.

About this clone itself: The antigen this receptor binds is unknown. Nothing much larger sits one base from this clone, and base qualities are not available.

Libraries came from the immunoSEQ multiplex PCR assay. For the multiplex PCR, a mixture combining 60 forward primers for TCR Vbeta segments and 13 reverse primers for TCR Jbeta segments was used. The CDR3 region of rearranged TCR beta genes was amplified from genomic DNA with a multiplex PCR assay. Amplified TCR beta libraries were sequenced as 87-base-pair reads on the Illumina HiSeq System. Turning to the authors' computational methods: A later analysis tallied 70 million to 100 million unique TCR beta chains across the 640 or so repertoires, and approximately 11 million of those chains were shared by two or more donors. Raw reads were error-corrected and collapsed into unique sequences by a nearest-neighbor algorithm in which closely related sequences were merged to remove PCR and sequencing errors. V, D and J gene segments were assigned by aligning CDR3 sequences to IMGT reference sequences. Each retained sequence needed at least a six-nucleotide match to both a V gene segment and a J gene segment. Rearrangements were called productive when the CDR3 lacked stop codons and stayed in frame with V and J; all others were non-productive. Following IMGT convention, CDR3 was defined as the stretch from the second conserved V-encoded cysteine up to the conserved J-encoded phenylalanine. The earlier analysis of about 570 of the donors excluded any sequence lacking an unambiguous match to a single V gene segment. An earlier analysis of a few hundred of the donors called V segments functional above 56.7% productive rearrangements and segregating when the between-donor standard deviation exceeded 5%. To diagnose cytomegalovirus status from the catalog of TCR beta chain sequences, a statistical classification framework was built. In a later analysis, TCR nucleotide sequences were compared against IMGT/GENE-DB human TR gene sequences so that V and J genes could be assigned. Using the TCRdist pipeline, a later analysis assigned CDR3 sequences along with most-parsimonious VDJ recombination scenarios. In a later analysis, each TCR beta chain was defined by its CDR3 amino acid sequence together with its V-gene family, and reads without a unique V-gene family were excluded. As a way to deal with suspected cross-contamination and a sequencing artifact, a later analysis dropped under 600 nucleotide sequences that were highly shared and had low generation probability. In a later analysis, a clonal expansion index was calculated for each public chain from normalized within-repertoire ranks of inferred template counts. In a later analysis, generation probabilities were computed using a VDJ recombination model fitted to out-of-frame rearrangements, and the results were checked against IGoR. A later analysis scored TCR-TCR, TCR-HLA and TCR-CMV co-occurrence with hypergeometric tests, applying a repertoire-size bias correction to TCR pairs. To estimate false discovery rates, a later analysis permuted the HLA or CMV assignments 20 times. A later analysis grouped co-occurring TCRs with DBSCAN, adding TCRdist sequence similarity when clustering within HLA-allele-positive subsets. Co-occurrence clustering excluded repertoires with fewer than 30,000 or more than 120,000 public chains, plus five with anomalous nucleotide sharing. TCRdb's version of the immuneACCESS table is confined to in-frame rearrangements and falls short of the full clone set. An unresolved V gene accounts for under half of the shortfall where checked; the remainder is of unknown origin. V and J calls and clone size are copied from that table; D and trimming were computed from the DNA. The sample profile shows about 140,000 clones; about 85% of them were found once. About 3.1% of the sample comes from the top ten.

The germline V gene yields SGHRS for CDR1 and YFSETQ for CDR2. From the cysteine up to the phenylalanine, the CDR3 has a length of 15 residues. Only CDR3 DNA is held: 45 bases, read in frame from base 1. V was cut back by 0 bases and J by 2 bases, leaving a gap of 8 bases between them. The cohort consisted of 666 healthy bone marrow donors. Cohort members were all nominally healthy when sampled, although unrecorded immune exposures were likely present. The donor was CMV seronegative and was included in the group of a few hundred seronegative cohort members. A peripheral blood sample was collected from each donor, and TCR beta sequencing was performed on peripheral blood mononuclear cells. Genomic DNA was extracted from the blood cell samples with the Qiagen DNeasy Blood Extraction Kit. Results and caveats for the whole study, not just this receptor: A later analysis found that TCR association rates varied across HLA loci, with DRB1 alleles showing the most associated TCRs and HLA-C alleles the fewest. It was suggested by the authors that the approach could potentially be generalized to other disease states and immunological phenotypes. Immune exposure information for the cohort was limited to CMV serostatus. At a false discovery rate of 0.05, a later analysis linked about 17,000 TCR beta sequences to specific HLA alleles. The study listed 150 to 200 TCR beta chains as associated with cytomegalovirus. An association between a missense DCLRE1C variant and V-gene and J-gene trimming of TCR beta chains was found in a later genetic analysis and replicated in an independent cohort. Linkage disequilibrium might explain the correlated functional status among segregating V segments, but an unknown experimental factor could not be excluded. A later analysis found that HLA-associated TCR beta chains were more clonally expanded and had lower generation probabilities than equally common non-associated chains. According to a later genetic analysis, donors in an Asian-associated ancestry cluster had fewer N-insertions in productive TCRs than the approximately 700-donor mean. The 87-base-pair reads could not distinguish some IMGT-functional V segments, including TRBV6-2 and TRBV6-3, so those segments were excluded. Roughly uniform sequencing depth across donors was assumed in presence/absence analyses, although this assumption may not hold. Over 15 rarely observed V segments, including chromosome 9 orphons, were excluded from the earlier analysis of about 610 of the donors because counts were too low. An earlier analysis of approximately 600 of the donors showed that most TCR beta V segments appeared in productive rearrangements either about 87% or about 30% of the time, which broadly matched IMGT annotations. The classifier was reported to diagnose cytomegalovirus status with high specificity and sensitivity in both the original cohort and the validation cohort. A further reported finding was that TCR beta sequences accurately predicted the HLA-A and HLA-B alleles for most subjects in the first cohort. This cohort had only TCR beta chains sequenced, and the lack of alpha or paired-chain data limited which features could be detected. In a later analysis, most CMV-associated TCR beta chains were found to appear HLA-restricted, with HLA associations seemingly driven largely by CMV exposure. When HLA alleles, especially DR and DQ, strongly co-occurred, attributing TCR associations to individual alleles was difficult. Because HLA typing was missing for some donors at each locus, association tests included only the typed subset. The sequencing pipeline was judged likely to have produced a cluster of highly shared sequence variants as a technical artifact. In a later analysis, several top co-occurrence clusters were reported to appear linked to parvovirus B19, influenza, CMV and Epstein-Barr virus. A few of the identified cytomegalovirus-associated TCR beta chains were confirmed in vitro to be specific for cytomegalovirus antigens. Most TCR sequences were seen in very few donors, while some public TCRs were found in many individuals.

The receptor was isolated from a female donor in good health and CMV-seronegative. Sequencing input: PBMCs. This chain joins TRBV5-1 to TRBJ2-2; the D gene is possibly TRBD1, with 6 bases matching. The DNA sequence is given as TGCGCCAGCAGCTTGGGGACAGTTAACACCGGGGAGCTGTTTTTT. This yields the protein CASSLGTVNTGELFF.